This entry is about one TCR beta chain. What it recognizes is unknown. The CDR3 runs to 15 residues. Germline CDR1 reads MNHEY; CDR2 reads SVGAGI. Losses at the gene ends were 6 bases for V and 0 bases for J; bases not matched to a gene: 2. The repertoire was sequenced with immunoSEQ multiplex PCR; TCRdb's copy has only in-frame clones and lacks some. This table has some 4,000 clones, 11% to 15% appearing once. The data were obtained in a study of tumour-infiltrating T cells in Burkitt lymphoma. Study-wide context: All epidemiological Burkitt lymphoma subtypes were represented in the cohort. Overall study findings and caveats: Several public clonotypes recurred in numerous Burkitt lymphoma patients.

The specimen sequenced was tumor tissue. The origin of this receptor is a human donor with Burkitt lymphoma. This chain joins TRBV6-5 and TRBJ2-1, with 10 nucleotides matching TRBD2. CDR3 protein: CASSPSGSSYNEQFF. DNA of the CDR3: TGTGCCAGCAGCCCTAGCGGGAGCTCCTACAATGAGCAGTTCTTC.